This TCR beta chain was found in a study of identical twins. Broader study findings: Abundant cord blood beta clonotypes carried fewer insertions; memory repertoires showed none.

This clonotype was seen a few times. Antigen unknown. A junction boundary mismatches the germline segment, possibly from a read error. MiXCR, applied by TCRdb to the 5' RACE reads, yields one record per CDR3 protein. In the table there are 450,000 to 500,000 distinct CDR3 sequences, over 11% of which are singletons. This sample was shared with a second study, whose subject was yellow fever vaccine responses in identical twins.

This sequence originates from a woman aged 18-30 years in good health. The sequenced material came from CD4+ T cells sorted from blood.

As DNA, the CDR3 is TGCAGTGCTGTCGTCCTTCTAGGCTCTTTCGAGCGGTACTTC. Protein sequence: CSAVVLLGSFERYF. This chain connects TRBV20-1 to TRBJ2-7; D remains ambiguous. This CDR3 has 14 residues. Germline CDR1 reads DFQATT; CDR2 reads SNEGSKA (reference sequence).